Shown below are 2 T cell receptor beta chains from a single sample sequenced in a study of cytomegalovirus exposure and HLA in healthy donors. The study ran its PCR with 60 Vbeta and 13 Jbeta primers. Only in-frame clones appear in the TCRdb table, and some are missing; sequencing was by immunoSEQ multiplex PCR. The table records 80,000 to 100,000 clones, roughly two thirds of them present only once. Material: PBMCs. These TCRs come from a female donor in good health and CMV-seronegative.

The V call is TRBV6-6, the J call TRBJ2-2, with 7 bases identical to TRBD2. Germline V lookup: CDR1 MNHNY, CDR2 SVGAGI (reference sequence). The length of the CDR3 is 16 residues. Trimming at V came to 3 bases and at J to 7 bases, leaving 11 bases not matched to a gene. The CDR3 here is CASSYEVVREGGELFF. In DNA, the CDR3 is TGTGCCAGCAGTTATGAGGTGGTCAGGGAGGGCGGGGAGCTGTTTTTT.

The J gene is TRBJ2-3, the V gene TRBV5-1; 9 bases align to TRBD1. Germline-derived CDR1 and CDR2 are SGHRS and YFSETQ. The J segment lost 0 bases and the V segment lost 0 bases, leaving 8 bases of the junction unmatched. This CDR3 spans 18 amino acids. The CDR3 region has the DNA TGCGCCAGCAGCTTGGGATACCAACAGGGGGCAAGCACAGATACGCAGTATTTT. It specifies CASSLGYQQGASTDTQYF.